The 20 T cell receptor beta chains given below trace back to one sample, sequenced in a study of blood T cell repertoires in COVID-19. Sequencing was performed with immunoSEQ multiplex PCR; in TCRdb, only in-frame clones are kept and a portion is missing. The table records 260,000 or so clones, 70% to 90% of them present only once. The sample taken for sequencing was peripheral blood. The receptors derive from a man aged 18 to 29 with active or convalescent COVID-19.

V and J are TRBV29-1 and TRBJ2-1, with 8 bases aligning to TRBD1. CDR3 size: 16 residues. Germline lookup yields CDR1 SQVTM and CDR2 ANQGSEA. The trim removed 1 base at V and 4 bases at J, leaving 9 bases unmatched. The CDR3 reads CSVEGRQGASYNEQFF. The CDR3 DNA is TGCAGCGTTGAAGGTAGGCAGGGGGCTTCGTACAATGAGCAGTTCTTC.

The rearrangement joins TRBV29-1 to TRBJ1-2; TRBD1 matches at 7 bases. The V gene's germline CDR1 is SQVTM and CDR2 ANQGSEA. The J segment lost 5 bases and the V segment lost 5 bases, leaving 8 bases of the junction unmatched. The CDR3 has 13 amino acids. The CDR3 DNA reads TGCAGCGTTTCTGACAGGGATGGTTATGGCTACACCTTC. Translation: CSVSDRDGYGYTF.

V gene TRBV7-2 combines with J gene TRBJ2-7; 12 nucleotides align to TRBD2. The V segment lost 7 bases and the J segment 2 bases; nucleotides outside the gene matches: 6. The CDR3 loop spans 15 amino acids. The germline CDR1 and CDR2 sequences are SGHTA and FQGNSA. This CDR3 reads CASILGTSGPYEQYF. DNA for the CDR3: TGTGCCAGCATCCTCGGGACTAGCGGGCCCTACGAGCAGTACTTC.

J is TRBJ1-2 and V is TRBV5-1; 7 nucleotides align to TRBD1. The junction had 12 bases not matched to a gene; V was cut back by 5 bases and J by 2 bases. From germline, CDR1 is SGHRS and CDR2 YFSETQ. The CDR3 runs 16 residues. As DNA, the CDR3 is TGCGCCAGCAGTTTAGGACAGGCCCTCTCAAACTATGGCTACACCTTC. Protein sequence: CASSLGQALSNYGYTF.

Here the CDR3 reads CASSGGEPPFTGELFF. CDR3 bases: TGTGCCAGCAGTGGCGGGGAACCTCCCTTCACCGGGGAGCTGTTTTTT. J is TRBJ2-2 and V is TRBV14, with D possibly matching TRBD2 (6 bases). Germline V gene sequence: CDR1 SGHDN, CDR2 FVKESK. This CDR3 has 16 amino acids. V shed 6 bases and J shed 4 bases, with 18 bases lying between them. The full variable domain, its missing parts supplied by reference TRBV14 and TRBJ2-2, is EAGVTQFPSHSVIEKGQTVTLRCDPISGHDNLYWYRRVMGKEIKFLLHFVKESKQDESGMPNNRFLAERTGGTYSTLKVQPAELEDSGVYFCASSGGEPPFTGELFFGEGSRLTVL.

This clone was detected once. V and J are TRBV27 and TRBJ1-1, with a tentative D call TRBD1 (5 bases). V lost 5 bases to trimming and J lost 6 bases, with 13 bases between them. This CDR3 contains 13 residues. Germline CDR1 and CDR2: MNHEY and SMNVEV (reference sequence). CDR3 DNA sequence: TGTGCCAGCAGTCCGGGGGGGTTGGCTGAAGCTTTCTTT. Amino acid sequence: CASSPGGLAEAFF.

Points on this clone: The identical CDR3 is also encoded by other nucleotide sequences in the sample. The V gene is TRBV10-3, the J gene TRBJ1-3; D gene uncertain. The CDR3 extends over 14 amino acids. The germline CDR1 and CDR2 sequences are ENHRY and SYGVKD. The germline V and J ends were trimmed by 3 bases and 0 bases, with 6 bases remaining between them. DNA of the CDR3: TGTGCCATCAGTGAAGACAACTCTGGAAACACCATATATTTT. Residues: CAISEDNSGNTIYF.

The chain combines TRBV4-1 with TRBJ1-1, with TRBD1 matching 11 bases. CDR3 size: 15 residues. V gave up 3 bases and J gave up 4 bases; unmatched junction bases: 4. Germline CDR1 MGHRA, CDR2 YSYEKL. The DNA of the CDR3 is TGCGCCAGCAGCCACGGACAGGGGGCGAGCACTGAAGCTTTCTTT. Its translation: CASSHGQGASTEAFF.

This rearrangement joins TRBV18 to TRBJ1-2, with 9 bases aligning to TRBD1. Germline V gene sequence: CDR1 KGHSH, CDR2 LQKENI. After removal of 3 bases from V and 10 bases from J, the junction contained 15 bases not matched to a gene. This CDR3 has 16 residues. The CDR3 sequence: CASSPYGTGLVMDYTF. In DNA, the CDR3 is TGTGCCAGCTCACCCTACGGGACAGGGTTAGTTATGGACTACACCTTC. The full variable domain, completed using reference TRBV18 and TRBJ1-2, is NAGVMQNPRHLVRRRGQEARLRCSPMKGHSHVYWYRQLPEEGLKFMVYLQKENIIDESGMPKERFSAEFPKEGPSILRIQQVVRGDSAAYFCASSPYGTGLVMDYTFGSGTRLTVV.

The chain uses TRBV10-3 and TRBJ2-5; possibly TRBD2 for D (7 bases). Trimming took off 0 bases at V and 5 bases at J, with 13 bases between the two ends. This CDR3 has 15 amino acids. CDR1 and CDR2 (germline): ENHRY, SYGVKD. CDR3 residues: CAISESAGEGETQYF. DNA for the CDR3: TGTGCCATCAGTGAGTCGGCAGGGGAGGGTGAGACCCAGTACTTC.

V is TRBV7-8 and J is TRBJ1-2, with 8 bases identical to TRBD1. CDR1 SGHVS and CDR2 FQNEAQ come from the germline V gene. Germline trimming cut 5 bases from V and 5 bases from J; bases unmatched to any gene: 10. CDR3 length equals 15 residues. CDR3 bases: TGTGCCAGCAGCCTTGCCTCAGGGGGCGAGTATGGCTACACCTTC. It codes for CASSLASGGEYGYTF.

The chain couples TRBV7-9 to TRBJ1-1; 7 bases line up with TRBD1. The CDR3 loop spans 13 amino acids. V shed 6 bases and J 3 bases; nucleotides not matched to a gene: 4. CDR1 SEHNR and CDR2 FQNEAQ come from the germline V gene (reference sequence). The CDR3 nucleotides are TGTGCCAGCAGAGACAGGGTCTACACTGAAGCTTTCTTT. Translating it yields CASRDRVYTEAFF.

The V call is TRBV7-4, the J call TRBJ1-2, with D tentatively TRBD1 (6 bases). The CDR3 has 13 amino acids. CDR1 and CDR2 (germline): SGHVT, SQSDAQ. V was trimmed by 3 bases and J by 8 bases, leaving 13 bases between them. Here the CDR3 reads CASSFHRAGGYTF. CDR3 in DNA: TGTGCCAGCAGCTTTCACAGGGCAGGGGGCTACACCTTC.

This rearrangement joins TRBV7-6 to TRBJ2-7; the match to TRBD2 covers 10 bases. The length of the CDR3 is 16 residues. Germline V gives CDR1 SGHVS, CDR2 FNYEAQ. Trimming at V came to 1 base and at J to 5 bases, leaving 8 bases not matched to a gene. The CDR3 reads CASSLGASGGIDEQYF. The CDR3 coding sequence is TGTGCCAGCAGCTTAGGAGCTAGCGGGGGTATCGACGAGCAGTACTTC. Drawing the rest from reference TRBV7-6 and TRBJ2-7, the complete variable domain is GAGVSQSPRYKVTKRGQDVALRCDPISGHVSLYWYRQALGQGPEFLTYFNYEAQQDKSGLPNDRFSAERPEGSISTLTIQRTEQRDSAMYRCASSLGASGGIDEQYFGPGTRLTVT.

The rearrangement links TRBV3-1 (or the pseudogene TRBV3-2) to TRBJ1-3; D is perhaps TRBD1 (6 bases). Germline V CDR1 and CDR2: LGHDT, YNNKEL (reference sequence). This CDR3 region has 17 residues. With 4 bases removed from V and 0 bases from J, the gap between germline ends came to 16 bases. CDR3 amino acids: CASSRLGQTLSGNTIYF. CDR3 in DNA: TGTGCCAGCAGCCGCCTCGGACAGACCCTCTCTGGAAACACCATATATTTT.

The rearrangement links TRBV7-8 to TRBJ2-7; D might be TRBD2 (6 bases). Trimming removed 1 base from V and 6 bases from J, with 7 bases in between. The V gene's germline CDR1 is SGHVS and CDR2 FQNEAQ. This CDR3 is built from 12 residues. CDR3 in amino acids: CASSLDGGEQYF. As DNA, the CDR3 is TGTGCCAGCAGCTTAGACGGGGGCGAGCAGTACTTC.

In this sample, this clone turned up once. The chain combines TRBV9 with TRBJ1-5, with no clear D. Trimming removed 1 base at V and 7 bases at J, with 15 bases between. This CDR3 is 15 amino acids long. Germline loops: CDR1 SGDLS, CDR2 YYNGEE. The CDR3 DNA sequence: TGTGCCAGCAGCGTATCATGGGAGGAAACACAGCCCCAGCATTTT. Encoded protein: CASSVSWEETQPQHF.

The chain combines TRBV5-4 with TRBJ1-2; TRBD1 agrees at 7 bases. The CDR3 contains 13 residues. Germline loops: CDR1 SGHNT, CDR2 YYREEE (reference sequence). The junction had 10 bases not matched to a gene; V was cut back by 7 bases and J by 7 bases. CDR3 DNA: TGTGCCAGCGCCCTGGGGGGACAGCCTGGCTACACCTTC. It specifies CASALGGQPGYTF.

CDR3 DNA: TGTGCCAGCAGCCCAAGGACAGGCCTAAGGGAGCAGTACTTC. Its translation: CASSPRTGLREQYF. The chain employs TRBV5-4 and TRBJ2-7, with TRBD1 identical over 7 bases. This CDR3 spans 14 amino acids. J was trimmed by 7 bases and V by 4 bases; bases with no gene match: 11. Germline-derived CDR1 and CDR2 are SGHNT and YYREEE (reference sequence).

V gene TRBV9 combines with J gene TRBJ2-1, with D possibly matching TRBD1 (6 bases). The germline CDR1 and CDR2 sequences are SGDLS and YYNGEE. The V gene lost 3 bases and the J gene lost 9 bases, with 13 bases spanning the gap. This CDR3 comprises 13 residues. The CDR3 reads CASSAAGDAEQFF. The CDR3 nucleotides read TGTGCCAGCAGCGCTGCAGGGGATGCTGAGCAGTTCTTC.